This note documents a single T cell receptor (beta chain) sequence. This entry comes from a study of blood T cells in healthy people across ages. Using a J-beta primer mix together with a sample-barcoded 5' primer, a second PCR was run for roughly 7 to 12 cycles. TCRdb used MiXCR to reprocess the 5' RACE reads, holding one entry per CDR3 protein. The table lists about 780,000 distinct CDR3 sequences, about 45% of them singletons. CDR1 KGHDR and CDR2 SFDVKD come from the germline V gene. The CDR3 is 14 residues long. With V trimmed by 8 bases and J by 6 bases, 10 bases remained unmatched. Sequenced input: blood. The receptor was isolated from a man older than 75 in good health. V usage is TRBV24-1 and J usage is TRBJ2-3; 7 nucleotides match TRBD1. The CDR3 DNA reads as TGTGCCACCAACTCTCCCTCACAGGGGGATACGCAGTATTTT. This sequence encodes CATNSPSQGDTQYF.